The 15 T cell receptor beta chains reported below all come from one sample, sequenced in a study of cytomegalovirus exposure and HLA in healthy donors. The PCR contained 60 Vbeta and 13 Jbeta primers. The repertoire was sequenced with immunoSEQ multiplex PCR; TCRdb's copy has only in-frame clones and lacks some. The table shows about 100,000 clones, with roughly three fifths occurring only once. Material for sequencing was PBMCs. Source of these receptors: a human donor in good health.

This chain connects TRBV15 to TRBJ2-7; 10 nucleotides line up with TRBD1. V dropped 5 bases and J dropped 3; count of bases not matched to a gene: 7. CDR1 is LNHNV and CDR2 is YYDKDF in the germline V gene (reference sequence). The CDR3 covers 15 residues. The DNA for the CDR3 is TGTGCCACCAGCGCCCCGGGACAGGGGAGCTACGAGCAGTACTTC. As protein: CATSAPGQGSYEQYF. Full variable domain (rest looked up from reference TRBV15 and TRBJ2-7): DAMVIQNPRYQVTQFGKPVTLSCSQTLNHNVMYWYQQKSSQAPKLLFHYYDKDFNNEADTPDNFQSRRPNTSFCFLDIRSPGLGDTAMYLCATSAPGQGSYEQYFGPGTRLTVT.

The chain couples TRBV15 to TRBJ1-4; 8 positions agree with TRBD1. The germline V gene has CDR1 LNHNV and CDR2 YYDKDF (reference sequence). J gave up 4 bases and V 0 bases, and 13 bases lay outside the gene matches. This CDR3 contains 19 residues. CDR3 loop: CATSRDGTGTGDFNEKLFF. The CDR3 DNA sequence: TGTGCCACCAGCAGAGATGGGACCGGGACAGGCGACTTTAATGAAAAACTGTTTTTT.

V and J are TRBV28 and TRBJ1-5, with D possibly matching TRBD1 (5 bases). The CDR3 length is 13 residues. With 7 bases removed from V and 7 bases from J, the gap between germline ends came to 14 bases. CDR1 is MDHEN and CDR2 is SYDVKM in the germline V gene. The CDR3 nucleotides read TGTGCCAGCAAGGACACCCTACCCCAGCCCCAGCATTTT. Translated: CASKDTLPQPQHF.

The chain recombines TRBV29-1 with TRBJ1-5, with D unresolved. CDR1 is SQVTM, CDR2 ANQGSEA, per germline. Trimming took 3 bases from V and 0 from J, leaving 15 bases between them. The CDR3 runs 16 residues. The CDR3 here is CSVEFRHQYSNQPQHF. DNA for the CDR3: TGCAGCGTTGAGTTCAGACACCAGTATAGCAATCAGCCCCAGCATTTT.

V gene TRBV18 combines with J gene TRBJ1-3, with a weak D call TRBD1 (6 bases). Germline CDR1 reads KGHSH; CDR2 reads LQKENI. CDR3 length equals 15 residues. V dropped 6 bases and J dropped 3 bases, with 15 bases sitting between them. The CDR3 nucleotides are TGTGCCAGCTCTACAGGGTGGCCTTTTGGAAACACCATATATTTT. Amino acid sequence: CASSTGWPFGNTIYF.

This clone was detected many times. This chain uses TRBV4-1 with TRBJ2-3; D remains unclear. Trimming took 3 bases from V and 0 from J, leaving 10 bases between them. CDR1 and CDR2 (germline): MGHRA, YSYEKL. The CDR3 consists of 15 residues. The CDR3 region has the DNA TGCGCCAGCAGCCATTCCCGACTTAGCACAGATACGCAGTATTTT. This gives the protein CASSHSRLSTDTQYF.

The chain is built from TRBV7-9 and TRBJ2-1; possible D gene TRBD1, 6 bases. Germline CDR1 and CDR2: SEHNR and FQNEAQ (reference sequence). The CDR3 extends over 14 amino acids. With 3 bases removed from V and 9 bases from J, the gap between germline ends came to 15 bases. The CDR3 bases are TGTGCCAGCAGCTTTTTGCCGGGACAAGGTGAGCAGTTCTTC. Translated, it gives CASSFLPGQGEQFF. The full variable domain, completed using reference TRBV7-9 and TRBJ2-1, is DTGVSQNPRHKITKRGQNVTFRCDPISEHNRLYWYRQTLGQGPEFLTYFQNEAQLEKSRLLSDRFSAERPKGSFSTLEIQRTEQGDSAMYLCASSFLPGQGEQFFGPGTRLTVL.

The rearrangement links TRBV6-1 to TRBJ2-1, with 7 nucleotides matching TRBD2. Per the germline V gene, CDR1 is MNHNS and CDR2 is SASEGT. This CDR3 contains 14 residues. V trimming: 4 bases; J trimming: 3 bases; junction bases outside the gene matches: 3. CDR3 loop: CASSATSVYNEQFF. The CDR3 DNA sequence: TGTGCCAGCAGTGCAACTAGCGTCTACAATGAGCAGTTCTTC.

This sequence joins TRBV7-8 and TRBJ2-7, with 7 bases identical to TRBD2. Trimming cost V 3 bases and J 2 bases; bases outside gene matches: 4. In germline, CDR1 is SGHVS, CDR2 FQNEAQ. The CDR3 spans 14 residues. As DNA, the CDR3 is TGTGCCAGCAGCTTGCCGGGACTAACCTACGAGCAGTACTTC. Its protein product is CASSLPGLTYEQYF.

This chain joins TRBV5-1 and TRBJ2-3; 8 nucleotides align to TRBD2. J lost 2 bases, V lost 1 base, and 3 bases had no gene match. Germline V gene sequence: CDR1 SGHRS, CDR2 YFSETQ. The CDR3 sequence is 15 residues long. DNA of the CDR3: TGCGCCAGCAGCTTGACTAGCGGACCCACAGATACGCAGTATTTT. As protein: CASSLTSGPTDTQYF.

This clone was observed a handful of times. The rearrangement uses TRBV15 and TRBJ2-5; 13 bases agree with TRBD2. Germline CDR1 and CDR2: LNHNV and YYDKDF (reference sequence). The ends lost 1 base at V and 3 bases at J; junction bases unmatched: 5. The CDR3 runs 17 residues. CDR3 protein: CATSRVFTSGREETQYF. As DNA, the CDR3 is TGTGCCACCAGCAGAGTTTTTACTAGCGGGAGGGAAGAGACCCAGTACTTC.

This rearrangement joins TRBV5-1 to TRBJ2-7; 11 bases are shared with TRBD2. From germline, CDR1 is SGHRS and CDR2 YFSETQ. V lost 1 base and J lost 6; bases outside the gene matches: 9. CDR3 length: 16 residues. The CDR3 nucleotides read TGCGCCAGCAGCTTGTTGGCTAGCGGGAGGACTCGCGAGCAGTACTTC. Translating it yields CASSLLASGRTREQYF.

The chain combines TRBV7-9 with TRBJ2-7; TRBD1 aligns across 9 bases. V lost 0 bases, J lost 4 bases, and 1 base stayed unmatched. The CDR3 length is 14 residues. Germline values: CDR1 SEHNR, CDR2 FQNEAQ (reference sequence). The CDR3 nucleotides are TGTGCCAGCAGCTTAGCGGACAGGGGTTACGAGCAGTACTTC. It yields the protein CASSLADRGYEQYF.

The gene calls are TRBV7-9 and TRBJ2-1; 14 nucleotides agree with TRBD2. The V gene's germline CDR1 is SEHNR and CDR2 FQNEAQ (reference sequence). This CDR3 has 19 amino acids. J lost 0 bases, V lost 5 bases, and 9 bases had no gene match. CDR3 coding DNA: TGTGCCAGCAGCCCAACGGGGACTAGCGGGAGCGGCTCCTACAATGAGCAGTTCTTC. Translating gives CASSPTGTSGSGSYNEQFF.

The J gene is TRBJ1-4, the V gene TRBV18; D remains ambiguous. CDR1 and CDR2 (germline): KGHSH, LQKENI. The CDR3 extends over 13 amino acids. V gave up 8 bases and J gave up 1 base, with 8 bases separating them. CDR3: CASGTVTNEKLFF. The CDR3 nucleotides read TGTGCCAGCGGAACAGTAACTAATGAAAAACTGTTTTTT.